The source of this T cell receptor (beta chain) is a study of blood T cell repertoires in COVID-19. Study-level background: From T cells, B-cell-depleted T cells, or PBMCs came the material, which was cDNA or gDNA.

Original methodology: Amplification of reference gene primers was used by the study to estimate nucleated cell counts. Sequencing used immunoSEQ multiplex PCR; TCRdb keeps in-frame clones, though not all of them. That table is the source of V, J and clone size, and D and trimming were worked out from the DNA. The sample lists around 210,000 clones; around nine tenths were seen once. V trimming: 1 base; J trimming: 5 bases; junction bases outside the gene matches: 4. There are 15 residues in the CDR3. Germline CDR1 reads MGHRA; CDR2 reads YSYEKL. The TCR sequence derives from a middle-aged man with COVID-19, enrolled during active disease. The V and J genes are TRBV4-1 and TRBJ1-1; 10 nucleotides align to TRBD1. Sequencing was performed on peripheral blood. The CDR3 DNA sequence: TGCGCCAGCAGCCAAGGACAGGGGGCTTCGACTGAAGCTTTCTTT. This translates into CASSQGQGASTEAFF.